Presented here are 18 T cell receptor beta chains from one specimen sequenced in a study of Graves' ophthalmopathy and Graves' hyperthyroidism. Amplification of the TCR beta CDR3 regions used RNA transcripts (as template). Second-round multiplex PCR came after a first-round RT-PCR that employed HTBI primers. MiXCR, run by TCRdb on the multiplex PCR reads, gives a single entry per CDR3 protein. The data hold around 1.1 million distinct CDR3 sequences, with about two fifths observed a single time. The sample comprised peripheral blood or thyroid tissue (not recorded which). The receptors shown here come from an adult man with Graves' hyperthyroidism.

The chain uses TRBV25-1 and TRBJ2-2; no firm D call. Trimming pared 6 bases from V and 4 bases from J, leaving 21 bases between. Germline V gives CDR1 MGHDK, CDR2 SYGVNS. There are 17 residues in the CDR3. The CDR3 DNA reads as TGTGCCAGCAGCCAAGATAGTCCTCTCCGCGTCACCGGGGAGCTGTTTTTT. Translated: CASSQDSPLRVTGELFF.

This clonotype was observed many times. The chain links TRBV2 to TRBJ1-6, with 8 bases aligning to TRBD1. Germline V CDR1 and CDR2: SNHLY, FYNNEI. The V gene end was trimmed by 8 bases and the J gene end by 5 bases; junction bases not matched to a gene: 2. The CDR3 is 13 amino acids. The DNA for the CDR3 is TGTGCCAGCCCGGGACAGGATAATTCACCCCTCCACTTT. Residues: CASPGQDNSPLHF. The variable domain in full, completed from reference TRBV2 and TRBJ1-6, reads EPEVTQTPSHQVTQMGQEVILRCVPISNHLYFYWYRQILGQKVEFLVSFYNNEISEKSEIFDDQFSVERPDGSNFTLKIRSTKLEDSAMYFCASPGQDNSPLHFGNGTRLTVT.

This clonotype occurred many times. The chain couples TRBV20-1 to TRBJ1-6, with a tentative D call TRBD1 (5 bases). Between the trimmed V and J ends, which lost 3 bases and 5 bases, there was a span of 8 bases. Germline-derived CDR1 and CDR2 are DFQATT and SNEGSKA (reference sequence). The CDR3 sequence is 13 residues long. The CDR3 is CSARDTNNSPLHF. CDR3 sequence (DNA): TGCAGTGCTAGGGACACTAATAATTCACCCCTCCACTTT.

The sample holds many counts of this clonotype. The rearrangement uses TRBV12-3 or TRBV12-4 and TRBJ1-2; D is perhaps TRBD1 (6 bases). V lost 6 bases and J 6 bases, leaving 17 bases between the germline ends. The CDR3 runs to 14 residues. As DNA, the CDR3 is TGTGCCAGCAGCCCGGGGGCAGCGGGCCATGGCTACACCTTC. It codes for CASSPGAAGHGYTF.

The rearrangement joins TRBV2 to TRBJ1-2; D remains ambiguous. This CDR3 is built from 14 residues. Germline loops: CDR1 SNHLY, CDR2 FYNNEI. Trimming removed 1 base from V and 0 bases from J, with 6 bases in between. The CDR3 nucleotides read TGTGCCAGCAGTGAAGGCTACTCTAACTATGGCTACACCTTC. Amino acid sequence: CASSEGYSNYGYTF.

This chain joins TRBV10-3 and TRBJ1-5, with a weak D call TRBD1 (5 bases). The ends were cut back, 10 bases at V and 6 bases at J, with 22 bases in the middle. CDR1 and CDR2 (germline): ENHRY, SYGVKD. The CDR3 is 15 amino acids. The CDR3 DNA reads TGTGCCAGCCTCGGACCGGGGGGAACGGGTCAGCCCCAGCATTTT. It encodes CASLGPGGTGQPQHF.

In its sample, this clonotype was seen many times. One junction end disagrees with the germline gene, perhaps due to a read error. The genes are TRBV7-8 and TRBJ2-5; D gene ambiguous. CDR3 size: 17 residues. Germline V CDR1 and CDR2: SGHVS, FQNEAQ. In DNA form, the CDR3 reads TGTGCCAGCAACTTATTAGGGCGCCCCAAATTCCAAGAGACCCAGTACTTC. Amino acid sequence: CASNLLGRPKFQETQYF.

This clonotype was detected many times. V and J are TRBV5-4 and TRBJ2-7, with D unclear. The V gene's germline CDR1 is SGHNT and CDR2 YYREEE (reference sequence). Trimming pared 4 bases from V and 3 bases from J, leaving 14 bases between. The CDR3 has 14 residues. CDR3 coding DNA: TGTGCCAGCAGCAGGTCGGCGGATAACTACGAGCAGTACTTC. This codes for CASSRSADNYEQYF.

The chain carries TRBV10-3 and TRBJ2-7, with D possibly TRBD1 on 6 matching bases. The germline V gene has CDR1 ENHRY and CDR2 SYGVKD. The germline V and J ends were trimmed by 0 bases and 6 bases, with 12 bases remaining between them. The CDR3 consists of 14 residues. The CDR3, as DNA: TGTGCCATCAGTGAGTCAACAGGGCGCAGCGAGCAGTACTTC. Translated, it gives CAISESTGRSEQYF.

Ten or more counts support this clonotype. The chain employs TRBV25-1 and TRBJ1-1; 8 bases align to TRBD1. The ends lost 4 bases at V and 12 bases at J; junction bases unmatched: 16. The CDR3 consists of 15 residues. CDR1 is MGHDK and CDR2 is SYGVNS in the germline V gene. DNA of the CDR3: TGTGCCAGCAGTGCAAACCCTGGACAGGGTAGAGGTACTTTCTTT. This gives the protein CASSANPGQGRGTFF.

This clonotype showed up many times. An end of the junction differs from the germline gene, which may be a read error. This rearrangement joins TRBV2 to TRBJ2-5, with D possibly being TRBD2 (6 bases). Germline V gene lookup returns CDR1 SNHLY and CDR2 FYNNEI. The CDR3 is 13 amino acids. CDR3 in amino acids: CASSGAVWTKGPF. Written as DNA, the CDR3 is TGTGCCAGCAGTGGTGCTGTATGGACTAAAGGTCCTTTC.

The chain combines TRBV7-9 with TRBJ2-5, with D perhaps given as TRBD1 or TRBD2 (5 bases each). Germline V lookup: CDR1 SEHNR, CDR2 FQNEAQ (reference sequence). The CDR3 loop spans 15 amino acids. V lost 5 bases, J lost 8 bases, and 21 bases lay in between. Here the CDR3 DNA reads TGTGCCAGCAGCGGAACTCTGGGGGTCAAAGCCACCCAGTACTTC. It translates to CASSGTLGVKATQYF. Using reference TRBV7-9 and TRBJ2-5 for the parts outside the CDR3, the full variable domain is DTGVSQNPRHKITKRGQNVTFRCDPISEHNRLYWYRQTLGQGPEFLTYFQNEAQLEKSRLLSDRFSAERPKGSFSTLEIQRTEQGDSAMYLCASSGTLGVKATQYFGPGTRLLVL.

V gene TRBV5-4 combines with J gene TRBJ1-5, with TRBD1 identical over 10 bases. The CDR3 consists of 17 residues. Trimming took 0 bases from V and 2 from J; bases not matched to a gene: 5. Germline CDR1 is SGHNT and CDR2 is YYREEE (reference sequence). The CDR3 nucleotides read TGTGCCAGCAGCTTGGATGGGACAGGGGTTGGCAATCAGCCCCAGCATTTT. This encodes CASSLDGTGVGNQPQHF.

The sample holds many counts of this clonotype. The chain recombines TRBV7-6 with TRBJ1-2, with 11 nucleotides matching TRBD1. CDR1 and CDR2 (germline): SGHVS, FNYEAQ. The V segment lost 5 bases and the J segment 7 bases; nucleotides outside the gene matches: 6. This CDR3 is built from 14 residues. CDR3 bases: TGTGCCAGCAGCCCCGGACAGGGGGCGAGTGGCTACACCTTC. Protein sequence: CASSPGQGASGYTF.

The chain links TRBV9 to TRBJ1-2, with 8 bases aligning to TRBD1. The CDR3 length is 13 residues. The germline V gene has CDR1 SGDLS and CDR2 YYNGEE. V lost 0 bases to trimming and J lost 10 bases; unmatched junction nucleotides: 5. The CDR3 sequence is CASSVGTGRTYTF. The CDR3 DNA follows: TGTGCCAGCAGCGTAGGGACAGGGCGGACCTACACCTTC.

This clonotype was seen ten or more times. The V and J genes are TRBV10-3 and TRBJ1-4; 7 nucleotides line up with TRBD1. Germline V lookup: CDR1 ENHRY, CDR2 SYGVKD. With 1 base clipped from V and 13 bases from J, the junction kept 9 bases outside the gene matches. This CDR3 has 14 amino acids. As DNA, the CDR3 is TGTGCCATCAGTGAGTTGGACAGGCGCGGAGGACTGTTTTTT. Protein sequence: CAISELDRRGGLFF.

This clonotype was observed a few times. The rearrangement links TRBV2 to TRBJ1-1; D is unclear. Trimming pared 6 bases from V and 1 base from J, leaving 12 bases between. This CDR3 comprises 14 residues. Looked up from germline, CDR1 is SNHLY and CDR2 is FYNNEI. The CDR3 DNA follows: TGTGCCAGCAGCCAAGGAGGATGGAACACTGAAGCTTTCTTT. It yields the protein CASSQGGWNTEAFF.

This clonotype was found once. The rearrangement joins TRBV20-1 to TRBJ1-5; the D gene is possibly TRBD1 (5 bases). The CDR3 length is 14 residues. Germline values: CDR1 DFQATT, CDR2 SNEGSKA (reference sequence). CDR3 nucleotide sequence: TGCAGCGTAAGGGTACGGGGGGTGTTTCAGCCCCAGCATTTT. Protein sequence: CSVRVRGVFQPQHF.